The clone carrying this TCR beta chain was seen at least ten times. The antigen remains undetermined. TCRdb itself ran the 5' RACE reads through MiXCR, one entry per CDR3 protein. The sample consists of roughly 300,000 distinct CDR3 sequences, 6.8% of them appearing once. CDR1 and CDR2 (germline): SQVTM, ANQGSEA. CDR3 length equals 13 residues. V was trimmed by 6 bases and J by 0 bases, leaving 9 bases between them. The sample belongs to a study of T cells after yellow fever vaccination. Notes on the study in general: Among primary-vaccination clones, most reappeared after the booster, at approximately 97% for CD4 and about 90% for CD8. Although most clonotypes did not, a small share appeared in both CD4 and CD8 compartments. There was a possibility that FACS-sorted repertoires contained abundant clonotypes contaminating from the bulk population.

The chain couples TRBV29-1 to TRBJ1-5, with D hard to call. Here the sequenced sample was PBMCs, taken more than 40 days after the first yellow fever vaccination. The source of this sequence is a man aged 18 to 30 who received the YFV17D yellow fever vaccine. CDR3 in DNA: TGCAGCGTGGGAGATGATAGCAATCAGCCCCAGCATTTT. The encoded protein is CSVGDDSNQPQHF.